This record looks at one T cell receptor (beta chain) sequence and its context. What it binds is not known. CDR1 SGHTS and CDR2 YDEGEE come from the germline V gene. The CDR3 runs 14 residues. V lost 1 base and J lost 1, with 5 bases in between. Only in-frame clones appear in the TCRdb table, and some are missing; sequencing was by immunoSEQ multiplex PCR. The table lists tens of thousands of clones, 65% to 80% of them singletons. This specimen comes from a study of immune evolution from preneoplasia to lung adenocarcinoma. Study-level results: Highest clonality occurred in KRAS-mutant, not EGFR-mutant or double wild-type, nodules.

The sequence was collected from a person aged 55-75 years with lung adenocarcinoma. The rearrangement links TRBV5-8 to TRBJ2-2; D not certain. Sequencing used FFPE invasive lung adenocarcinoma tissue. CDR3 amino acids: CASSLHGNTGELFF. The DNA for the CDR3 is TGTGCCAGCAGCTTGCACGGGAACACCGGGGAGCTGTTTTTT.